This T cell receptor (beta chain) was captured in a study of graft-versus-host responses after intestinal transplantation. Study as a whole: Each of the recipients got a multivisceral, liver-intestinal, or isolated intestinal transplant.

The protocol was immunoSEQ multiplex PCR, while the TCRdb copy is restricted to in-frame clones and leaves out a portion. The repertoire holds approximately 25,000 clones, with around 95% as singletons. Notes on this clone: No antigen is known for it.

Study observations and caveats: Recipient marrow held GvH clones, some first seen in ileum or blood. High graft-versus-host to host-versus-graft clonal ratios were found in allografts of patients who had graft-donor T cell macrochimerism.

V shed 5 bases and J 0 bases; nucleotides not matched to a gene: 4. The germline V gene encodes CDR1 LNHDA and CDR2 SQIVND (reference sequence). The CDR3 totals 14 residues. The sequence derives from a human patient who received an intestinal transplant, so some T cells may come from the graft donor. The chain uses TRBV19 and TRBJ2-7; 7 bases are a match to TRBD2. Sample: PBMCs, taken nearly 31 days after intestinal transplant. CDR3 residues: CASSARLASYEQYF. In nucleotides, the CDR3 is TGTGCCAGTAGTGCCCGACTAGCCTCCTACGAGCAGTACTTC.